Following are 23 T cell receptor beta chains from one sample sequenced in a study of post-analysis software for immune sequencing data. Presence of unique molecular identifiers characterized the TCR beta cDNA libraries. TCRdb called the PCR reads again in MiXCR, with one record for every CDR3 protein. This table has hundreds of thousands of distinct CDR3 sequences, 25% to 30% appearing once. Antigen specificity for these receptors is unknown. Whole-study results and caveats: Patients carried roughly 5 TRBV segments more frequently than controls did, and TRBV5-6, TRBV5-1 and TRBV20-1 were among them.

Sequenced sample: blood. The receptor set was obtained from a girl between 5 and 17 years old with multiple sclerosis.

The CDR3 DNA sequence: TGTGCCATCAGTGAGTCATGGGCGGGACGCACAGATACGCAGTATTTT. It encodes CAISESWAGRTDTQYF. The chain carries TRBV10-3 and TRBJ2-3; tentative D call: TRBD2 (6 bases). CDR1 ENHRY and CDR2 SYGVKD come from the germline V gene. The germline V and J ends were trimmed by 0 bases and 1 base, with 11 bases remaining between them. This CDR3 is 16 amino acids long.

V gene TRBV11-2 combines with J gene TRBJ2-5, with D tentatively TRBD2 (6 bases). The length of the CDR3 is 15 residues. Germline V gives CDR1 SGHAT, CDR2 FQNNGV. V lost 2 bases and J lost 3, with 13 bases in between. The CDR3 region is CASSLRGAVKETQYF. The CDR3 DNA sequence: TGTGCCAGCAGCTTACGCGGGGCAGTTAAAGAGACCCAGTACTTC.

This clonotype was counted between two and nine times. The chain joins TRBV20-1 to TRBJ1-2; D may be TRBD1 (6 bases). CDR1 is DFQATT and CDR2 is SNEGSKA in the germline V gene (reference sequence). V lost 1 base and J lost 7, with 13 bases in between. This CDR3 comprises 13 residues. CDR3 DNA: TGCAGTGCTAGAGTCGGGGGGGCTCGTGGCTACACCTTC. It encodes CSARVGGARGYTF.

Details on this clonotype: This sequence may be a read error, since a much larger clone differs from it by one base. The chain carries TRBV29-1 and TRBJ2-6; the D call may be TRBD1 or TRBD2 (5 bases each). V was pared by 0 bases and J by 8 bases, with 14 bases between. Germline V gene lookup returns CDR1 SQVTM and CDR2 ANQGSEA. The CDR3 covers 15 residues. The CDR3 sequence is CSVEDDSPGTNVLTF. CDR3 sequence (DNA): TGCAGCGTTGAAGATGACAGTCCGGGGACCAACGTCCTGACTTTC.

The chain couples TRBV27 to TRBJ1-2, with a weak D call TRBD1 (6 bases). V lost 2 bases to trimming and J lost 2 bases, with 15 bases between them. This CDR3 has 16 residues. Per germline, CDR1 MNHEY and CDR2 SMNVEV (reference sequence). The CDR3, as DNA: TGTGCCAGCAGTTTAGCCCCGGGAGGGGGAAACTATGGCTACACCTTC. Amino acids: CASSLAPGGGNYGYTF.

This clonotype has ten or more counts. CDR3 sequence: CASSWTRGNEQFF. The CDR3 DNA reads as TGCGCCAGCAGCTGGACAAGGGGGAATGAGCAGTTCTTC. The chain carries TRBV5-1 and TRBJ2-1; D may be TRBD1 (6 bases). Trimming cost V 3 bases and J 7 bases, with 11 bases left between them. The CDR3 contains 13 residues. Germline V gives CDR1 SGHRS, CDR2 YFSETQ.

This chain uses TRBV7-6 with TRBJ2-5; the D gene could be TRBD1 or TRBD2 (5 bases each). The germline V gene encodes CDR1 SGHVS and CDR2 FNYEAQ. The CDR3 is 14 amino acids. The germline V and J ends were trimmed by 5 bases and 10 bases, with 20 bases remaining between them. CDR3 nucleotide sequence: TGTGCCAGCAGCCTATTGGGGAGCGTGGGGGTCCAGTACTTC. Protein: CASSLLGSVGVQYF.

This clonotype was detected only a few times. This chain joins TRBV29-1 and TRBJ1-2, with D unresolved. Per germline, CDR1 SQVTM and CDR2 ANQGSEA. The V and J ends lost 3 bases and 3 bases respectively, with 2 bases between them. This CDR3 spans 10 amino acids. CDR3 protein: CSVEYYGYTF. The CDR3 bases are TGCAGCGTTGAGTACTATGGCTACACCTTC.

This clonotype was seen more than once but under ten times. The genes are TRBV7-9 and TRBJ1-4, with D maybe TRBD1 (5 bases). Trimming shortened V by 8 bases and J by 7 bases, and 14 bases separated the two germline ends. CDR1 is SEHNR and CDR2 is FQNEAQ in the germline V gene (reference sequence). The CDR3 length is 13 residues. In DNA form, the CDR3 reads TGTGCCAGCGCCCGGGGCGGCCTTGAAAAACTGTTTTTT. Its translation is CASARGGLEKLFF.

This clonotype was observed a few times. Here the CDR3 reads CSASGWGSETYEQYF. Here the CDR3 DNA reads TGCAGTGCTTCCGGTTGGGGATCAGAGACCTACGAGCAGTACTTC. The chain joins TRBV20-1 to TRBJ2-7; D gene uncertain. Germline lookup yields CDR1 DFQATT and CDR2 SNEGSKA (reference sequence). Deletions cut 5 bases from V and 2 bases from J, with 19 bases between. The CDR3 sequence is 15 residues long.

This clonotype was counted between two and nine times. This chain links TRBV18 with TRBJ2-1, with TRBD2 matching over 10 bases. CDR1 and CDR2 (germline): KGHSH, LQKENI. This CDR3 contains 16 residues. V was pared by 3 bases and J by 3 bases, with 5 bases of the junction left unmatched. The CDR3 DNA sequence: TGTGCCAGCTCACCTCGGACTAGCGGAGACTACAATGAGCAGTTCTTC. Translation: CASSPRTSGDYNEQFF.

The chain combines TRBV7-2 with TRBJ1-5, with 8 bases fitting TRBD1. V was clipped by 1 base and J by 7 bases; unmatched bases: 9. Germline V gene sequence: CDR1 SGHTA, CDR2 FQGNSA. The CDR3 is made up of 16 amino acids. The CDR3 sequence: CASSLERRGPRQPQHF. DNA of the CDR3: TGTGCCAGCAGCTTAGAACGCAGGGGGCCCAGGCAGCCCCAGCATTTT.

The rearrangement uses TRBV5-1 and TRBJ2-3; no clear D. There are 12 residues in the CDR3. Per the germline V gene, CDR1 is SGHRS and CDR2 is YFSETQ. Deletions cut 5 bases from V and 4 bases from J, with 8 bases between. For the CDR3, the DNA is TGCGCCAGCAGGAGCCGGTCAGATACGCAGTATTTT. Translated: CASRSRSDTQYF. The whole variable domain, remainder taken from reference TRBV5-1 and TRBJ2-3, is KAGVTQTPRYLIKTRGQQVTLSCSPISGHRSVSWYQQTPGQGLQFLFEYFSETQRNKGNFPGRFSGRQFSNSRSEMNVSTLELGDSALYLCASRSRSDTQYFGPGTRLTVL.

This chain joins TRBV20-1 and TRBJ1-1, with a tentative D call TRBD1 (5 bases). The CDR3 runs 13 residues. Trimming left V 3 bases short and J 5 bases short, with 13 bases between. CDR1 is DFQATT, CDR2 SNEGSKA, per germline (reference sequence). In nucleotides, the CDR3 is TGCAGTGCTAGTTTGACAGTTTCGACTGAAGCTTTCTTT. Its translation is CSASLTVSTEAFF.

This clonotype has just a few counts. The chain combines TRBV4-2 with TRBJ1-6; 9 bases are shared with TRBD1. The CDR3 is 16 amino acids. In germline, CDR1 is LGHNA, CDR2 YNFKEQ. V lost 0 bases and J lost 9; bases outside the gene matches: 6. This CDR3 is CASSQDLGTGFSPLHF. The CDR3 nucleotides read TGTGCCAGCAGCCAAGATCTTGGGACAGGGTTTTCACCCCTCCACTTT.

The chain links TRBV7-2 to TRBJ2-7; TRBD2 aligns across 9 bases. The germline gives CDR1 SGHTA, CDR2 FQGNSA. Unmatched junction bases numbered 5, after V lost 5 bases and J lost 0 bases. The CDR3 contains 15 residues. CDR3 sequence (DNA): TGTGCCAGCAGCGGTACTAGCGGGCACTCCTACGAGCAGTACTTC. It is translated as CASSGTSGHSYEQYF.

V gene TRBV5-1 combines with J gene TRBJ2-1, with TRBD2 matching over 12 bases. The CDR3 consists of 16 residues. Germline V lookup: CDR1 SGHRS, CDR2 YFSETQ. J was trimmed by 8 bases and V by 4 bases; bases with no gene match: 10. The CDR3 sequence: CASSTGLAGKYDEQFF. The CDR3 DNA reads TGCGCCAGCAGCACCGGACTAGCGGGGAAGTACGATGAGCAGTTCTTC.

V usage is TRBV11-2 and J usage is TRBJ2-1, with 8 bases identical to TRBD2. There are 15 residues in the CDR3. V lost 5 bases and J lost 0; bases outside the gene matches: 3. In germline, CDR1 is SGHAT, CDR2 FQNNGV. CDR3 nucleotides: TGTGCCAGCAGCCCGGGGGGGCCCTCCTACAATGAGCAGTTCTTC. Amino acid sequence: CASSPGGPSYNEQFF.

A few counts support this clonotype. In DNA, the CDR3 is TGCGCCAGCAGCCAAGATAGGGCACAGGCGAGCACAGATACGCAGTATTTT. Its translation: CASSQDRAQASTDTQYF. This chain uses TRBV4-3 with TRBJ2-3, with a possible D match to TRBD1 (5 bases). CDR3 length equals 17 residues. The V gene's germline CDR1 is LGHNA and CDR2 YSLEER. The V gene lost 0 bases and the J gene lost 0 bases, with 13 bases spanning the gap.

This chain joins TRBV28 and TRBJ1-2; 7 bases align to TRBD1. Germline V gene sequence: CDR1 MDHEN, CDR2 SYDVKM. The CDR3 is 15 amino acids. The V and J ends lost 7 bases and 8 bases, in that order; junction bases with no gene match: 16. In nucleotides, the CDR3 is TGTGCCAGCACCCTCGGAGACAGGGAAGGGGGCGGCTACACCTTC. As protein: CASTLGDREGGGYTF.

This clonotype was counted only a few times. The CDR3 nucleotides read TGTGCCAGCAGTTACGGGACTAGCGGGAGTCAAGATACGCAGTATTTT. It yields the protein CASSYGTSGSQDTQYF. The rearrangement links TRBV6-5 to TRBJ2-3; 14 bases are a match to TRBD2. The CDR3 covers 16 residues. Germline CDR1 and CDR2: MNHEY and SVGAGI. The trim removed 2 bases at V and 5 bases at J, leaving 3 bases unmatched.

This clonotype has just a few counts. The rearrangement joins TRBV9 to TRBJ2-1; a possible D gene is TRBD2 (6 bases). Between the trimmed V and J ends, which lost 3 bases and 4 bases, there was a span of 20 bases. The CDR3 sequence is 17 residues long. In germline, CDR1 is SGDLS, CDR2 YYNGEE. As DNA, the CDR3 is TGTGCCAGCAGCGGAATCGTCCGGGACTCGGCTTACAATGAGCAGTTCTTC. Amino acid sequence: CASSGIVRDSAYNEQFF.

CDR3 amino acids: CASSESHFAYNEQFF. The CDR3 DNA reads as TGTGCCAGCAGTGAATCGCACTTTGCCTACAATGAGCAGTTCTTC. The chain links TRBV6-1 to TRBJ2-1; D gene uncertain. The CDR3 covers 15 residues. Germline CDR1 is MNHNS and CDR2 is SASEGT. V gave up 2 bases and J gave up 2 bases, with 10 bases separating them.